One and the same sample provided the 2 T cell receptor beta chains below, sequenced in a study of OX40 agonist ivuxolimab in advanced cancers. The assay was immunoSEQ multiplex PCR, and TCRdb's table has in-frame clones only and misses some. The sample lists tens of thousands of clones, 75% to 90% occurring once. The material was CD4+ or CD8+ T cells sorted from blood, obtained in a trial of the OX40 agonist ivuxolimab. The receptors here all came from an adult with an advanced solid tumor such as melanoma, head and neck, liver or kidney cancer.

The rearrangement joins TRBV10-1 to TRBJ2-7, with D possibly being TRBD2 (6 bases). There are 15 residues in the CDR3. CDR1 and CDR2 from the germline V gene are WNHNN and SYGVQD (reference sequence). The V and J ends lost 0 bases and 6 bases respectively, with 15 bases between them. CDR3 bases: TGCGCCAGCAGTGAGTCTGGGACTTACCTCACCGAGCAGTACTTC. Protein: CASSESGTYLTEQYF.

The chain employs TRBV7-8 and TRBJ2-1, with a weak D call TRBD1 (6 bases). The CDR3 is made up of 14 amino acids. CDR1 is SGHVS, CDR2 FQNEAQ, per germline. Trimming cost V 1 base and J 7 bases, with 11 bases left between them. Here the CDR3 DNA reads TGTGCCAGCAGCTTAGGGGGCGACAGGAATGAGCAGTTCTTC. It is translated as CASSLGGDRNEQFF. The full variable domain, rest sourced from reference TRBV7-8 and TRBJ2-1, is GAGVSQSPRYKVAKRGQDVALRCDPISGHVSLFWYQQALGQGPEFLTYFQNEAQLDKSGLPSDRFFAERPEGSVSTLKIQRTQQEDSAVYLCASSLGGDRNEQFFGPGTRLTVL.